Sequencing of this T cell receptor (beta chain) was carried out in a study of shared clonotypes between healthy human individuals. Sequencing used immunoSEQ multiplex PCR; TCRdb keeps in-frame clones, though not all of them. The table records fewer than 400,000 clones, approximately 79% of them present only once. Germline V gene data show CDR1 as SGHRS and CDR2 as YFSETQ. This CDR3 has 13 residues. Trimming removed 4 bases from V and 4 bases from J, with 12 bases in between. The chain uses TRBV5-1 and TRBJ2-7, with D possibly matching TRBD1 (5 bases). This TCR came from a man aged 25-45 years in good health. Sequenced: memory CD4+ T cells sorted from blood. Noted subset: CD45RA-negative fraction. CDR3 residues: CASSIRQSYEQYF. The CDR3 region has the DNA TGCGCCAGCAGCATTCGACAGTCATACGAGCAGTACTTC.